One sample yielded the 15 T cell receptor beta chains listed below, sequenced in a study of blood T cell repertoires in COVID-19. Clones were sequenced by immunoSEQ multiplex PCR, and TCRdb holds only the in-frame ones, with some missing. The sample holds 150,000 to 160,000 clones, 80% to 90% seen once. The sequenced material came from peripheral blood. The receptors come from a woman between 40 and 55 years old with acute or convalescent COVID-19.

The chain combines TRBV7-3 with TRBJ2-1, with a weak D call TRBD2 (5 bases). Trimming took 2 bases from V and 8 from J, leaving 13 bases between them. From germline, CDR1 is SGHTA and CDR2 FQGTGA. This CDR3 region has 14 residues. CDR3 sequence reads: CASSLRGLKHEQFF. DNA of the CDR3: TGTGCCAGCAGCTTACGAGGACTCAAGCATGAGCAGTTCTTC. Looking up the rest from reference TRBV7-3 and TRBJ2-1 gives the full variable domain: GAGVSQTPSNKVTEKGKYVELRCDPISGHTALYWYRQSLGQGPEFLIYFQGTGAADDSGLPNDRFFAVRPEGSVSTLKIQRTERGDSAVYLCASSLRGLKHEQFFGPGTRLTVL.

V is TRBV9 and J is TRBJ1-3, with D uncertain. Between the trimmed V and J ends, which lost 3 bases and 0 bases, there was a span of 13 bases. Germline V gives CDR1 SGDLS, CDR2 YYNGEE. The CDR3 extends over 16 amino acids. The CDR3 spells CASSAPGRSSGNTIYF. Here the CDR3 DNA reads TGTGCCAGCAGCGCCCCCGGGAGAAGCTCTGGAAACACCATATATTTT.

The chain uses TRBV28 and TRBJ1-6; D is possibly TRBD1 (6 bases). This CDR3 has 17 residues. Per the germline V gene, CDR1 is MDHEN and CDR2 is SYDVKM. Trimming left V 6 bases short and J 4 bases short, with 19 bases between. The DNA of the CDR3 is TGTGCCAGCAGACCAGGGGTTGGAGAACATTATAATTCACCCCTCCACTTT. Protein: CASRPGVGEHYNSPLHF.

This clone came up a few times. This sequence joins TRBV3-1 (or the pseudogene TRBV3-2) and TRBJ2-1; 7 nucleotides align to TRBD1. CDR1 and CDR2 (germline): LGHDT, YNNKEL (reference sequence). CDR3 length: 15 amino acids. Trimming cost V 5 bases and J 5 bases; bases outside gene matches: 9. The CDR3 loop reads CASSKGDRVHNEQFF. DNA for the CDR3: TGTGCCAGCAGCAAGGGAGACAGGGTACACAATGAGCAGTTCTTC.

This chain uses TRBV5-4 with TRBJ1-1; D not certain. Germline CDR1 is SGHNT and CDR2 is YYREEE (reference sequence). This CDR3 region has 12 residues. V lost 2 bases and J 7 bases, leaving 9 bases between the germline ends. The CDR3 protein is CASSFGQNEAFF. CDR3 nucleotides: TGTGCCAGCAGCTTTGGCCAAAATGAAGCTTTCTTT.

This rearrangement joins TRBV19 to TRBJ1-2; no clear D. Per the germline V gene, CDR1 is LNHDA and CDR2 is SQIVND (reference sequence). The CDR3 has 13 amino acids. V lost 3 bases and J lost 4, with 9 bases in between. The CDR3 loop reads CASSINRVYGYTF. The DNA of the CDR3 is TGTGCCAGTAGTATTAACAGAGTCTATGGCTACACCTTC.

V is TRBV6-8 and J is TRBJ1-3, with TRBD1 matching over 8 bases. V lost 5 bases, J lost 0 bases, and 12 bases stayed unmatched. This CDR3 has 18 residues. Germline values: CDR1 MNHGY, CDR2 SAAAGT. The CDR3 coding sequence is TGTGCCAGCAGTCTTACGGAGCGGACAGGGAGCTCTGGAAACACCATATATTTT. Residues: CASSLTERTGSSGNTIYF.

The chain uses TRBV5-4 and TRBJ1-2; tentatively, D is TRBD1 (5 bases). V lost 5 bases and J lost 0, with 14 bases in between. This CDR3 has 15 residues. Germline loops: CDR1 SGHNT, CDR2 YYREEE (reference sequence). In nucleotides, the CDR3 is TGTGCCAGCAGTCGGGGGTCCGGGACTAACTATGGCTACACCTTC. Its protein product is CASSRGSGTNYGYTF.

This clone turned up a few times. This chain uses TRBV27 with TRBJ1-2; D uncertain. The V end lost 8 bases, the J end lost 8 bases, and 21 bases lay between the germline ends. The germline CDR1 and CDR2 sequences are MNHEY and SMNVEV (reference sequence). This CDR3 has 14 residues. This CDR3 is CASHLVGRVRGYTF. DNA of the CDR3: TGTGCCAGCCACCTTGTGGGGAGGGTAAGGGGCTACACCTTC.

In its sample, this clone was seen once. The chain recombines TRBV13 with TRBJ2-1; 10 bases fit TRBD1. Germline V CDR1 and CDR2: PRHDT, FYEKMQ (reference sequence). The junction had 9 bases not matched to a gene; V was cut back by 6 bases and J by 4 bases. CDR3 length: 16 amino acids. The CDR3, as DNA: TGTGCCAGCAGTGACGACAGGGGGCGAAAATACAATGAGCAGTTCTTC. Encoded protein: CASSDDRGRKYNEQFF. Filled out from reference TRBV13 and TRBJ2-1, the complete variable domain reads AAGVIQSPRHLIKEKRETATLKCYPIPRHDTVYWYQQGPGQDPQFLISFYEKMQSDKGSIPDRFSAQQFSDYHSELNMSSLELGDSALYFCASSDDRGRKYNEQFFGPGTRLTVL.

The chain has TRBV5-1 and TRBJ1-1, with 8 bases lining up with TRBD1. This CDR3 spans 15 amino acids. The V gene end was trimmed by 1 base and the J gene end by 10 bases; junction bases not matched to a gene: 12. Germline CDR1 reads SGHRS; CDR2 reads YFSETQ. The CDR3 here is CASSLNLASGGLAFF. The CDR3, as DNA: TGCGCCAGCAGCTTGAATCTCGCTTCAGGGGGCCTAGCTTTCTTT.

The V and J genes are TRBV10-1 and TRBJ2-5; 10 bases agree with TRBD2. CDR3 length: 16 amino acids. The germline V gene encodes CDR1 WNHNN and CDR2 SYGVQD (reference sequence). After removal of 7 bases from V and 0 bases from J, the junction contained 8 bases not matched to a gene. CDR3 nucleotide sequence: TGCGCCAGCATGATTAGCGGGGGGTTTTACCAAGAGACCCAGTACTTC. It codes for CASMISGGFYQETQYF.

The V and J genes are TRBV6-5 and TRBJ1-2; 8 bases line up with TRBD1. The CDR3 extends over 13 amino acids. Germline values: CDR1 MNHEY, CDR2 SVGAGI. V was clipped by 8 bases and J by 7 bases; unmatched bases: 9. Written as DNA, the CDR3 is TGTGCCAGCTCGGGGCAGGGGGCGCTTGGCTACACCTTC. Amino acid sequence: CASSGQGALGYTF.

V is TRBV29-1 and J is TRBJ1-4; TRBD1 aligns across 9 bases. The CDR3 sequence is 13 residues long. V lost 7 bases, J lost 8 bases, and 8 bases stayed unmatched. Germline V lookup: CDR1 SQVTM, CDR2 ANQGSEA. The DNA of the CDR3 is TGCAGCGCGTATCCGGGACAGGGCGAAAAACTGTTTTTT. This translates into CSAYPGQGEKLFF.

The table lists this clone with a few counts. J is TRBJ1-2 and V is TRBV6-5; D might be TRBD1 (5 bases). In germline, CDR1 is MNHEY, CDR2 SVGAGI. This CDR3 comprises 16 residues. V was clipped by 2 bases and J by 3 bases, with 16 bases between them. This CDR3 is CASSYHMTVSDYGYTF. For the CDR3, the DNA is TGTGCCAGCAGTTACCATATGACAGTTTCGGACTATGGCTACACCTTC.